Listed here is a single T cell receptor beta chain. This sequence may be a read error, since a much larger clone differs from it by one base. The data derive from a study of molecular identifiers for immune sequencing clone quantification. From the PCR reads, TCRdb called clonotypes with MiXCR, one entry per CDR3 protein. The table has approximately 63,000 distinct CDR3 sequences, around 19% seen once. Trimming took 3 bases from V and 1 from J, leaving 6 bases between them. This CDR3 has 13 amino acids. Germline lookup yields CDR1 MNHEY and CDR2 SVGAGI. The material sequenced was naive CD8+ T cells from blood, with Jurkat cell RNA spiked in. Subset meaning: FACS-sorted CD8+CD4-CCR7+CD45RA+ naive T cells. The sequence came from a human donor in good health. Some libraries in this study had Jurkat cell RNA spiked in. V and J are TRBV6-5 and TRBJ1-1; D is uncertain. The CDR3 region is CASSYQENTEAFF. DNA of the CDR3: TGTGCCAGCAGTTATCAGGAGAACACTGAAGCTTTCTTT.